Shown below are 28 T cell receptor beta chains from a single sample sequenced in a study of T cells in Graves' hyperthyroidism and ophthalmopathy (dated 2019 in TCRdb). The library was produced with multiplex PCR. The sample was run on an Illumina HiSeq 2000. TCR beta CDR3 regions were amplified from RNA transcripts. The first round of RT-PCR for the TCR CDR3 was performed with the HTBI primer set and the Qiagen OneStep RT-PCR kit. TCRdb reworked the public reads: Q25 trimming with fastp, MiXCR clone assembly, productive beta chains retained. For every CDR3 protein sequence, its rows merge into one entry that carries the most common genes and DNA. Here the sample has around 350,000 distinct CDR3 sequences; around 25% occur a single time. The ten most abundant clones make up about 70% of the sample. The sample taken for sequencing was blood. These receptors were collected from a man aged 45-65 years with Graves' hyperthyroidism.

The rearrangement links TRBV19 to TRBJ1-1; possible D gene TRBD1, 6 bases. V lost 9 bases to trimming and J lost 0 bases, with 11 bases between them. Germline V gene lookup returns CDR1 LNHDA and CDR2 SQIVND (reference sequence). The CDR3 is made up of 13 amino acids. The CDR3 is CASRQAMNTEAFF. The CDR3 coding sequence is TGTGCCAGCAGACAGGCCATGAACACTGAAGCTTTCTTT.

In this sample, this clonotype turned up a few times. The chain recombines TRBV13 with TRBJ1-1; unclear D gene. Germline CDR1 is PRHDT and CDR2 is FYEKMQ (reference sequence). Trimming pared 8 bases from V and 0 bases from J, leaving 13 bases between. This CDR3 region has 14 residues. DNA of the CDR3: TGTGCCAGCGGAGAAATGAGAGTGAACACTGAAGCTTTCTTT. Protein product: CASGEMRVNTEAFF.

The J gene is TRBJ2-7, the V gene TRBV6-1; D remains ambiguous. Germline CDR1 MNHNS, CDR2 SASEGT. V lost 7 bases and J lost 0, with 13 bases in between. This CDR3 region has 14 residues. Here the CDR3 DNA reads TGTGCCAGCAAACCGGGCCTGAGCTCCTACGAGCAGTACTTC. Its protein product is CASKPGLSSYEQYF.

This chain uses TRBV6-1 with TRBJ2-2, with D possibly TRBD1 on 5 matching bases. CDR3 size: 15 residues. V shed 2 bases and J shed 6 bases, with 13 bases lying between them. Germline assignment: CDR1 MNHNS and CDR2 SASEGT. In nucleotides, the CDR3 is TGTGCCAGCAGTGAACCAGGGATTCTAGCCGGGGAGCTGTTTTTT. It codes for CASSEPGILAGELFF.

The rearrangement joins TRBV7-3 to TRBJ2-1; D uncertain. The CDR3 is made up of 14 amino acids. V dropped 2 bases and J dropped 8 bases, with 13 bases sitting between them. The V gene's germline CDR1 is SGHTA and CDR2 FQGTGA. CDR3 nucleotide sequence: TGTGCCAGCAGCTTAGATCCCGTGAGCCATGAGCAGTTCTTC. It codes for CASSLDPVSHEQFF.

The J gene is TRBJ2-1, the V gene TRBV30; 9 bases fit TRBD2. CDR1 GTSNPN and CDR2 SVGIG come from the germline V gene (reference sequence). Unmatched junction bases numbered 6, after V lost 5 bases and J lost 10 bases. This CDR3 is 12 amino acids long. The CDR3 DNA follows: TGTGCCTGGCTAGCGGGAATAAACGAGCAGTTCTTC. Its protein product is CAWLAGINEQFF.

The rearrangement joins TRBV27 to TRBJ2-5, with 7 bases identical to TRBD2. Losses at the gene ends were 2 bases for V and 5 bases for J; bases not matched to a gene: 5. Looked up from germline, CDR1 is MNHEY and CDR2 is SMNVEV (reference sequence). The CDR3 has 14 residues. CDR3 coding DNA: TGTGCCAGCAGTTTAGGGGGGGTTTGGGAGACCCAGTACTTC. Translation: CASSLGGVWETQYF.

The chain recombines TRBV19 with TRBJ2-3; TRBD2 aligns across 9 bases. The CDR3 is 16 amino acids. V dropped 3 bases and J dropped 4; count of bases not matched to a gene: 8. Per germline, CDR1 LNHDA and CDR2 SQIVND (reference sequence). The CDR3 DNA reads TGTGCCAGTAGTATCTCCGGGACTAGCAGGTCAGATACGCAGTATTTT. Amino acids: CASSISGTSRSDTQYF.

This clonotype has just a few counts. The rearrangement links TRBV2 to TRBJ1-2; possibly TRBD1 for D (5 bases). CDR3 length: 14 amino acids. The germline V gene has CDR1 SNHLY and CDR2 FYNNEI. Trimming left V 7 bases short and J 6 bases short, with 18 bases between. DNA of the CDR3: TGTGCCAGCAACATCCGGGGGGTTTTGGATGGCTACACCTTC. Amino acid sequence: CASNIRGVLDGYTF. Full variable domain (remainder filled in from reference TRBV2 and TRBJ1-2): EPEVTQTPSHQVTQMGQEVILRCVPISNHLYFYWYRQILGQKVEFLVSFYNNEISEKSEIFDDQFSVERPDGSNFTLKIRSTKLEDSAMYFCASNIRGVLDGYTFGSGTRLTVV.

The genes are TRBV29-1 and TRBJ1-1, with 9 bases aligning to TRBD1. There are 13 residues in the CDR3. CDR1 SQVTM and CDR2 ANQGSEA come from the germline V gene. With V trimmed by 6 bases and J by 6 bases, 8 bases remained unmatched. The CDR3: CSVRDRESAEAFF. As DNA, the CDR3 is TGCAGCGTCCGGGACAGGGAGAGCGCTGAAGCTTTCTTT.

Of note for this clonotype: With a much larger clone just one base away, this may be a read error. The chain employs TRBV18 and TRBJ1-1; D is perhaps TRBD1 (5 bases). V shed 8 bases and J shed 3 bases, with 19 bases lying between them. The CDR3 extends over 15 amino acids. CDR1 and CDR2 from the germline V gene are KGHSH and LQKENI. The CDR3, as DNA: TGTGCCAGCGACCGCGGGGCCGGGGTGGACACTGAAGCTTTCTTT. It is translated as CASDRGAGVDTEAFF.

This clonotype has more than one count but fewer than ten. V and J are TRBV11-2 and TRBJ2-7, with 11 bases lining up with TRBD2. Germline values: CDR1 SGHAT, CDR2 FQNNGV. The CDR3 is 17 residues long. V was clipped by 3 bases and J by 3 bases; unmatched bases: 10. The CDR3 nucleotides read TGTGCCAGCAGCTTCTCCTTACTAGCGGGAGATGTCTACGAGCAGTACTTC. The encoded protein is CASSFSLLAGDVYEQYF.

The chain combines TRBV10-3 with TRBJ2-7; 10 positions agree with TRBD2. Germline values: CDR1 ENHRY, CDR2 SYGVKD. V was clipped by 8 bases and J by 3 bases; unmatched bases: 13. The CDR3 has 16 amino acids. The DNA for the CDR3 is TGTGCCATCGCGGGAGGAGCCGGGACTAGCGTCTACGAGCAGTACTTC. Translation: CAIAGGAGTSVYEQYF.

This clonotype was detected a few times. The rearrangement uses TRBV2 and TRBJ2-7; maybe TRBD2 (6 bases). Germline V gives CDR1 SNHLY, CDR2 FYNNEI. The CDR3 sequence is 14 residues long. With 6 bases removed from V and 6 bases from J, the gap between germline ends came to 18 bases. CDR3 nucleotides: TGTGCCAGCAGGGCCCCGGCGGGAACCCGCGAGCAGTACTTC. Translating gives CASRAPAGTREQYF. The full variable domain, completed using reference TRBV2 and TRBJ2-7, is EPEVTQTPSHQVTQMGQEVILRCVPISNHLYFYWYRQILGQKVEFLVSFYNNEISEKSEIFDDQFSVERPDGSNFTLKIRSTKLEDSAMYFCASRAPAGTREQYFGPGTRLTVT.

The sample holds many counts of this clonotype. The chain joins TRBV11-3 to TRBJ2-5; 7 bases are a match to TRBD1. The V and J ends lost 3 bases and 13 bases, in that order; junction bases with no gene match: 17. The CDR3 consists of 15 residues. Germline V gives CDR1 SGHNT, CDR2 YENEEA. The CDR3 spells CASSLPGQNLGERYF. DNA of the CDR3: TGTGCCAGCAGCTTGCCGGGACAGAACTTGGGAGAGAGGTACTTC. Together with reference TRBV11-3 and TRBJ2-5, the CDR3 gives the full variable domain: EAGVVQSPRYKIIEKKQPVAFWCNPISGHNTLYWYLQNLGQGPELLIRYENEEAVDDSQLPKDRFSAERLKGVDSTLKIQPAELGDSAVYLCASSLPGQNLGERYFGPGTRLLVL.

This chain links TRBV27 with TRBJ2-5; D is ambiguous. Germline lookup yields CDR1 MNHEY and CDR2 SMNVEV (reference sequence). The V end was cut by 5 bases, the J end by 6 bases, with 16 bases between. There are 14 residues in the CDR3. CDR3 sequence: CASSLAVQAQTQYF. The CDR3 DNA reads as TGTGCCAGCAGTCTCGCGGTGCAGGCTCAGACCCAGTACTTC.

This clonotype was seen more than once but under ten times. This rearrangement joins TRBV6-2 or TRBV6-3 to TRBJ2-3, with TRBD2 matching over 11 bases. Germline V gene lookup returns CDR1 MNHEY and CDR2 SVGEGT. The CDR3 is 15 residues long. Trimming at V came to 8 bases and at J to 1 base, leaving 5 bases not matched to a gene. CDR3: CASAVAGGGTDTQYF. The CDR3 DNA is TGTGCCAGCGCGGTAGCGGGAGGGGGCACAGATACGCAGTATTTT.

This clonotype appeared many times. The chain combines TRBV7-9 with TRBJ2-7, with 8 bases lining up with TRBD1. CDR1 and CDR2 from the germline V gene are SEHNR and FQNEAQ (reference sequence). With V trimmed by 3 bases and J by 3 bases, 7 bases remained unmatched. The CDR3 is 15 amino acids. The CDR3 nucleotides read TGTGCCAGCAGCTTGAAAGGACAGGGAGGCTACGAGCAGTACTTC. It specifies CASSLKGQGGYEQYF.

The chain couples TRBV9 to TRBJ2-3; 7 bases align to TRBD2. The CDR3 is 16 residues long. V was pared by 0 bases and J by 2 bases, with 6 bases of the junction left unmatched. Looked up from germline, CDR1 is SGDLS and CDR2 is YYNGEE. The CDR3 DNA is TGTGCCAGCAGCGTAGCGGCGGGAGTATTCACAGATACGCAGTATTTT. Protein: CASSVAAGVFTDTQYF.

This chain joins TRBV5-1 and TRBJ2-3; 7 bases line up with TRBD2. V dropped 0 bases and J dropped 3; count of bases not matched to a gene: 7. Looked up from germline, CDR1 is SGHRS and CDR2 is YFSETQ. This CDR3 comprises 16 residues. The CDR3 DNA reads TGCGCCAGCAGCTTGGATCCTAGCGGAGGAACAGATACGCAGTATTTT. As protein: CASSLDPSGGTDTQYF.

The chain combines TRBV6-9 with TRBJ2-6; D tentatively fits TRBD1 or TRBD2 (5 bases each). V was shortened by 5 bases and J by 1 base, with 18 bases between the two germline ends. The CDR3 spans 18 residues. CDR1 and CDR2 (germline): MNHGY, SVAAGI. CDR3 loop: CASSKTERGGSGANVLTF. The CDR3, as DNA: TGTGCCAGCAGTAAAACGGAGAGGGGTGGTTCTGGGGCCAACGTCCTGACTTTC.

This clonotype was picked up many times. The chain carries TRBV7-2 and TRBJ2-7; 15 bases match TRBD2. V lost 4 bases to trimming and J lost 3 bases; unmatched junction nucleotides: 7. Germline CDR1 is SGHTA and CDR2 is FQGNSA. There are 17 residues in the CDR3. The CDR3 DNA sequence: TGTGCCAGCAGCTCGGTGCGGGGACTAGCGGGGGGCTACGAGCAGTACTTC. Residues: CASSSVRGLAGGYEQYF.

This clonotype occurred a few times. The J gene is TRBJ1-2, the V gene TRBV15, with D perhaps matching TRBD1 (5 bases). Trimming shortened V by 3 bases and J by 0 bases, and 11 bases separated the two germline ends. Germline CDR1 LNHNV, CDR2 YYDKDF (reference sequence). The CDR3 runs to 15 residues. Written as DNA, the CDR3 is TGTGCCACCAGCAGGGGTGTGGGGGCTAACTATGGCTACACCTTC. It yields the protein CATSRGVGANYGYTF.

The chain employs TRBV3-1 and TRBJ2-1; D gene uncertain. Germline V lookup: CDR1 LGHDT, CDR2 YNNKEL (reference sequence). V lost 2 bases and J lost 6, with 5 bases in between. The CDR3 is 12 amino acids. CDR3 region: CASSQSSNEQFF. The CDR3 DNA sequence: TGTGCCAGCAGCCAATCGAGCAATGAGCAGTTCTTC.

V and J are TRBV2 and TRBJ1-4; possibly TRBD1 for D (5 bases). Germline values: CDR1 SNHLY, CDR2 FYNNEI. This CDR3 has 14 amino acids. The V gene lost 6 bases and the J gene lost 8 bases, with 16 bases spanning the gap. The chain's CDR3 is CASRLGAGGEKLFF. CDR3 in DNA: TGTGCCAGCAGGCTCGGAGCCGGGGGGGAAAAACTGTTTTTT.

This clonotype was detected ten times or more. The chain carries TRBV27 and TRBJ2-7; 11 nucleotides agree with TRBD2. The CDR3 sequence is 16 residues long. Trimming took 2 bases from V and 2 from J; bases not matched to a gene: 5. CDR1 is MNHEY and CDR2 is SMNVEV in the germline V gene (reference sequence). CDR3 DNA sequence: TGTGCCAGCAGTTTAACTGGACTAGCGGGCACCTACGAGCAGTACTTC. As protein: CASSLTGLAGTYEQYF.

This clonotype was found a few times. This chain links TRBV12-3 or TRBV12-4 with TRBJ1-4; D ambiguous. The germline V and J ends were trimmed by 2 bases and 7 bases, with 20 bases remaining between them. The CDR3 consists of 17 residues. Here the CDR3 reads CASSLRSAVGHGEKLFF. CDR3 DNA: TGTGCCAGCAGTTTACGGAGCGCGGTAGGGCATGGTGAAAAACTGTTTTTT.

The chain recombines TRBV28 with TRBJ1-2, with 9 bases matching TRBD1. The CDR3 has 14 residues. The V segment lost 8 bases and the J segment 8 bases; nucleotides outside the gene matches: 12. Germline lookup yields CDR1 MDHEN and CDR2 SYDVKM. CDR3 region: CASGTGQGFGGYTF. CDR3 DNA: TGTGCCAGCGGCACGGGACAGGGCTTCGGGGGCTACACCTTC.